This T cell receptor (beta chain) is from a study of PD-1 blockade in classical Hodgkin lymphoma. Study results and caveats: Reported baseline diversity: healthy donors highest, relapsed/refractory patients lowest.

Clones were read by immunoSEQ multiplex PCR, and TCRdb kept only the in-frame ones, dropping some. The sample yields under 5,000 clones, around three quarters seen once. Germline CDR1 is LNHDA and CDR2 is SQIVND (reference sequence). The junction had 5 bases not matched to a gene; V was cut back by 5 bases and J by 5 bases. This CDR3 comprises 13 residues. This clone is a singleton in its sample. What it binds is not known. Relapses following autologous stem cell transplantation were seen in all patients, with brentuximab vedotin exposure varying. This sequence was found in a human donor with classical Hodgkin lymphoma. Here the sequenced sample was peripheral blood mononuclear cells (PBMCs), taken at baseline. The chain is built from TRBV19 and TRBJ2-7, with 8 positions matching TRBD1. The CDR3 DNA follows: TGTGCCAGTAGTCAGGGGGCTTTCAACGAGCAGTACTTC. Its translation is CASSQGAFNEQYF.